The T cell receptor beta chain described here comes from a study of blood T cell repertoires in COVID-19. The wider study: Samples representing acute and convalescent COVID-19 were sourced from the United States, Italy and Spain.

Only one count was recorded for this clone. Germline V lookup: CDR1 SGDLS, CDR2 YYNGEE. Trimming stripped 2 bases from V and 0 bases from J, with 12 bases between. This CDR3 region has 16 residues. Original analysis: Counts of nucleated cells, estimated from reference gene primer amplification, were obtained. Here immunoSEQ multiplex PCR was the method, and the copy in TCRdb shows in-frame clones only, minus some. From that table come the V and J calls and clone size; the DNA was used to work out D and trimming. The sample yields 250,000 to 300,000 clones, about 81% seen once. The receptor was derived from a man aged 25-45 years with acute COVID-19. The sample comprised PBMCs or T cells enriched from blood (not recorded which). The chain joins TRBV9 to TRBJ1-3; TRBD1 might be the D (5 bases). CDR3 DNA: TGTGCCAGCAGCGTTCAGGGACTGGTCTCTGGAAACACCATATATTTT. It specifies CASSVQGLVSGNTIYF.